The source of this T cell receptor (beta chain) is a study of T cells in Graves' hyperthyroidism and ophthalmopathy (dated by TCRdb to about 2019). About the full investigation: Peripheral blood samples were taken at initial diagnosis, before any treatment was given. After sampling, hyperthyroidism patients received methimazole starting at 30 mg daily, and ophthalmopathy patients received high-dose intravenous methylprednisolone. The 75 to 100 discovery patients were randomly split 7:3 into training and test sets. Whether ophthalmopathy could be predicted prospectively was tested in an independent validation cohort made up of about 18 hyperthyroidism patients plus 17 patients who later progressed to ophthalmopathy. Thyroid tissue and blood T-cell repertoires from six Graves' hyperthyroidism patients were also compared in the study. The paper describes TCR Vbeta CDR3 sequencing of about 140 peripheral blood samples, made up of roughly 45 ophthalmopathy patients, 70 to 75 hyperthyroidism patients and 17 progressor patients. To identify TCR V-J signatures that set the groups apart, the researchers used a discovery cohort of 100 patients, made up of roughly 40 with Graves' ophthalmopathy and 57 with stable Graves' hyperthyroidism. Beyond this particular receptor, the publication reports: In validation, the model predicted progression to ophthalmopathy a median of about 6 months before onset, with about 67% sensitivity and about 72% specificity. Ophthalmopathy was separated from stable hyperthyroidism by a 13 V-J signature model, with roughly 88% sensitivity and about 81% specificity obtained in cross-validation and 80%/75% obtained in testing. Sample size was not statistically predetermined, and blinding of investigators to group allocation was not performed. Most expanded thyroid clonotypes (frequency above 0.001) were also found in blood, which suggests that blood repertoires may mirror thyroid immune responses.

The hyperthyroidism patients were between 18 and 65 years old and newly diagnosed, with a disease duration of less than 2 months. Patients with uncontrolled infections, other autoimmune diseases, pregnancy or lactation were excluded. Diagnoses were established on the basis of clinical symptoms, serum thyroxine and TRAb, thyroid ultrasound, and orbital computed tomography. Blood from progressor patients was collected at the time of first diagnosis with hyperthyroidism, before any ophthalmopathy symptoms had appeared. PBMCs were isolated from about 10 ml of fresh peripheral blood by Ficoll-Paque density gradient centrifugation. Progressor patients were initially diagnosed with Graves' hyperthyroidism and developed ophthalmopathy during follow-up. Total RNA was extracted with Trizol reagent, and quality was checked on an Agilent 2100 Bioanalyzer. The TCR beta CDR3 regions were amplified from the RNA transcripts. The TCR CDR3 was subjected to a first round of RT-PCR using the HTBI primer set and the Qiagen OneStep RT-PCR kit. Libraries were constructed in a second round of multiplex PCR, after which size selection and purification were performed. The libraries were sequenced on an Illumina HiSeq2000 using paired-end 100 bp reads. On the authors' methods: SOAPnuke was used to process the raw data, with reads discarded if the reads contained adapters or uncalled bases, had a mean Phred below 15, or lacked an exact constant-primer or identifier match. High-quality paired reads were merged with COPE v1.2.5, and unique nucleotide sequences were defined as clonotypes. MiTCR v1.1 was used to align clonotypes to the IMGT TRBV, TRBD and TRBJ reference segments. The analysis included only V-J combinations with a frequency above 0.0001, which together covered over 98% of the repertoires. The TCS score was defined as F50 (clonal expansion) divided by E x V (chaos), with BLOSUM62-based TCRdist calculated between CDR3 peptides within each V-J. Welch's t-statistics and random forest reduced some 510 V-J features to 13, which were used in a naive Bayes classifier (R e1071). TCRdb reran the public reads through fastp at Q25 and MiXCR, keeping productive beta chains. Each CDR3 protein appears once, grouped with its most common genes and DNA. The V and J calls here are based on TCRdb, not the publication. This sample has around 300,000 distinct CDR3 sequences in its table, and approximately 14% of those were observed once. The top ten constitute about 30% of the sample.

This clonotype was counted a few times. It lacks a known antigen. Base qualities are missing; no much larger clone stands one base away. The sequencing sample was made of blood. This TCR was sampled from a woman aged 45-65 years with Graves' hyperthyroidism that later progressed to Graves' ophthalmopathy.

This receptor has the CDR3 CASSAATRDTQYF. The nucleotide sequence is given as TGTGCCAGTAGTGCGGCGACCCGGGATACGCAGTATTTT. This chain joins TRBV19 to TRBJ2-3, with no reliable assignment of the D segment. The CDR3, from cysteine to phenylalanine, totals 13 residues. CDR3 DNA is the only sequence kept; it has 39 bases, read in frame from the first base. V was cut back by 5 bases and J by 6 bases, leaving a gap of 12 bases between them. Looking up the germline V gene (reference sequence) yields CDR1 LNHDA and CDR2 SQIVND.